Presented here are 23 T cell receptor beta chains from one specimen sequenced in a study of early T cells in non-severe SARS-CoV-2 infection. TCRdb re-derived calls from the 5' RACE reads in MiXCR, one entry per CDR3 protein. The repertoire includes about 64,000 distinct CDR3 sequences, 7% to 9.5% of them detected once, and 13% sits in the top ten. Sequences were derived from whole blood, sampled at baseline. These receptors originate from an adult who was a healthcare worker with PCR-confirmed SARS-CoV-2 infection or an uninfected control (not recorded which).

The CDR3 nucleotides read TGTGCCAGCAGCTTGGGCCTCCCGGGACAGGGTTCCTACGAGCAGTACTTC. Protein: CASSLGLPGQGSYEQYF. This chain joins TRBV5-5 and TRBJ2-7; 9 positions agree with TRBD1. Germline CDR1 is SGHKS and CDR2 is YYEKEE (reference sequence). The CDR3 length is 17 residues. With V trimmed by 0 bases and J by 1 base, 8 bases remained unmatched.

In this sample, this clonotype turned up many times. The genes are TRBV27 and TRBJ2-1; 9 nucleotides line up with TRBD1. The CDR3 runs to 18 residues. Germline values: CDR1 MNHEY, CDR2 SMNVEV (reference sequence). V was clipped by 3 bases and J by 3 bases; unmatched bases: 12. Here the CDR3 DNA reads TGTGCCAGCAGTTTTCGACAGGGGGTAGTAAGTATCTACAATGAGCAGTTCTTC. Its translation is CASSFRQGVVSIYNEQFF.

In its sample, this clonotype was seen a few times. The chain employs TRBV7-9 and TRBJ2-2, with D possibly being TRBD2 (6 bases). The CDR3 is made up of 18 amino acids. CDR1 and CDR2 (germline): SEHNR, FQNEAQ (reference sequence). The V and J ends lost 2 bases and 2 bases respectively, with 18 bases between them. The CDR3 DNA is TGTGCCAGCAGCTTACCTTTCCGAGCGGAGGGAAACACCGGGGAGCTGTTTTTT. Translated: CASSLPFRAEGNTGELFF.

This clonotype was seen at least ten times. The J gene is TRBJ2-7, the V gene TRBV5-1; 15 bases line up with TRBD2. This CDR3 region has 14 residues. Germline CDR1 is SGHRS and CDR2 is YFSETQ. V lost 4 bases to trimming and J lost 7 bases; unmatched junction nucleotides: 3. The CDR3 DNA reads TGCGCCAGCAGCGGGACTAGCGGGAGGCGGGAGCAGTACTTC. Encoded protein: CASSGTSGRREQYF.

This clonotype was detected many times. The rearrangement joins TRBV12-3 or TRBV12-4 to TRBJ2-7; 7 nucleotides line up with TRBD2. The V gene end was trimmed by 10 bases and the J gene end by 2 bases; junction bases not matched to a gene: 8. The CDR3 is 13 amino acids. CDR3 DNA: TGTGCCACCCGGACTAGTTCGGCCTACGAGCAGTACTTC. Its protein product is CATRTSSAYEQYF.

There are many counts of this clonotype. The J gene is TRBJ2-1, the V gene TRBV7-2, with no clear D. The CDR3 runs 11 residues. Germline V lookup: CDR1 SGHTA, CDR2 FQGNSA. V shed 5 bases and J shed 7 bases, with 6 bases lying between them. CDR3 in amino acids: CASSQRNEQFF. The CDR3 nucleotides read TGTGCCAGCAGCCAGAGGAATGAGCAGTTCTTC. Based on the CDR3 plus reference TRBV7-2 and TRBJ2-1, the full variable domain is GAGVSQSPSNKVTEKGKDVELRCDPISGHTALYWYRQSLGQGLEFLIYFQGNSAPDKSGLPSDRFSAERTGGSVSTLTIQRTQQEDSAVYLCASSQRNEQFFGPGTRLTVL.

There are a few counts of this clonotype. This rearrangement joins TRBV20-1 to TRBJ2-5; D may be TRBD2 (6 bases). Trimming stripped 1 base from V and 2 bases from J, with 11 bases between. The germline V gene encodes CDR1 DFQATT and CDR2 SNEGSKA (reference sequence). This CDR3 has 14 amino acids. CDR3: CSARAPTRQETQYF. As DNA, the CDR3 is TGCAGTGCTAGAGCTCCGACTAGGCAAGAGACCCAGTACTTC.

This clonotype was found many times. The chain uses TRBV6-2 or TRBV6-3 and TRBJ1-2; tentative D call: TRBD1 (6 bases). V lost 6 bases and J lost 7, with 9 bases in between. The germline CDR1 and CDR2 sequences are MNHEY and SVGEGT. This CDR3 region has 11 residues. The CDR3: CASRQGPGYTF. For the CDR3, the DNA is TGTGCCAGCAGGCAGGGGCCTGGCTACACCTTC.

The chain recombines TRBV7-3 with TRBJ1-2; D is ambiguous. CDR1 and CDR2 (germline): SGHTA, FQGTGA. This CDR3 region has 12 residues. Trimming stripped 1 base from V and 7 bases from J, with 7 bases between. In DNA form, the CDR3 reads TGTGCCAGCAGCTTAAAACTGAGTGGCTACACCTTC. Protein sequence: CASSLKLSGYTF.

Here the CDR3 reads CASRAGLAESNIQYF. CDR3 bases: TGTGCCAGCAGGGCGGGACTAGCGGAGTCAAACATTCAGTACTTC. V is TRBV7-3 and J is TRBJ2-4, with 11 bases fitting TRBD2. The CDR3 is 15 residues long. Germline V gives CDR1 SGHTA, CDR2 FQGTGA. Losses at the gene ends were 6 bases for V and 6 bases for J; bases not matched to a gene: 7.

The chain combines TRBV20-1 with TRBJ2-3; D remains ambiguous. V was clipped by 1 base and J by 5 bases, with 4 bases between them. CDR3 size: 11 residues. Germline V gives CDR1 DFQATT, CDR2 SNEGSKA (reference sequence). CDR3 nucleotides: TGCAGTGCTAGAGTTGTAGATACGCAGTATTTT. Protein sequence: CSARVVDTQYF.

This clonotype came up a few times. The chain couples TRBV20-1 to TRBJ2-4; 13 bases are a match to TRBD2. J lost 6 bases, V lost 4 bases, and 18 bases had no gene match. Germline V gene lookup returns CDR1 DFQATT and CDR2 SNEGSKA (reference sequence). The CDR3 spans 19 residues. Here the CDR3 DNA reads TGCAGTGCTAATCCCGGGGAGACTAGCGGGGGGCAATCGGGAAACATTCAGTACTTC. Amino acid sequence: CSANPGETSGGQSGNIQYF.

The chain has TRBV20-1 and TRBJ2-2; possibly TRBD1 for D (6 bases). This CDR3 region has 12 residues. Germline V gene lookup returns CDR1 DFQATT and CDR2 SNEGSKA (reference sequence). Between the trimmed V and J ends, which lost 3 bases and 5 bases, there was a span of 7 bases. CDR3 sequence (DNA): TGCAGTGCTAGTCAGGGGACCGGGGAGCTGTTTTTT. It translates to CSASQGTGELFF.

This clonotype was detected a few times. The chain uses TRBV6-6 and TRBJ2-7, with D possibly matching TRBD2 (7 bases). CDR1 is MNHNY and CDR2 is SVGAGI in the germline V gene (reference sequence). The CDR3 has 15 residues. V was clipped by 0 bases and J by 6 bases, with 15 bases between them. For the CDR3, the DNA is TGTGCCAGCAGTTACTCGAGGACAGCGGGGTGCGAGCAGTACTTC. Its translation: CASSYSRTAGCEQYF.

V is TRBV2 and J is TRBJ2-1, with 10 bases lining up with TRBD2. Germline V lookup: CDR1 SNHLY, CDR2 FYNNEI. Trimming took 7 bases from V and 1 from J; bases not matched to a gene: 7. The CDR3 totals 16 residues. The CDR3 here is CASKGLAANSYNEQFF. CDR3 sequence (DNA): TGTGCCAGCAAAGGACTAGCGGCGAATTCCTACAATGAGCAGTTCTTC.

This clonotype was picked up many times. The chain combines TRBV7-2 with TRBJ1-2, with TRBD1 identical over 10 bases. Per germline, CDR1 SGHTA and CDR2 FQGNSA. Losses at the gene ends were 5 bases for V and 8 bases for J; bases not matched to a gene: 5. This CDR3 is 13 amino acids long. DNA for the CDR3: TGTGCCAGCAGCCCCGACAGGGGGCAAGGCTACACCTTC. It encodes CASSPDRGQGYTF.

This clonotype was picked up many times. The chain's CDR3 is CASSSRKAQGSPLHF. The CDR3 bases are TGTGCCAGCAGCTCCCGGAAGGCTCAGGGTTCACCCCTCCACTTT. The V gene is TRBV7-6, the J gene TRBJ1-6; D perhaps matches TRBD1 (5 bases). The V end lost 4 bases, the J end lost 9 bases, and 16 bases lay between the germline ends. Germline V CDR1 and CDR2: SGHVS, FNYEAQ. The CDR3 length is 15 residues.

This chain connects TRBV7-9 to TRBJ1-2; no clear D gene. Trimming took 4 bases from V and 4 from J, leaving 13 bases between them. The CDR3 totals 14 residues. In germline, CDR1 is SEHNR, CDR2 FQNEAQ (reference sequence). This CDR3 is CASSSGMGSYGYTF. Written as DNA, the CDR3 is TGTGCCAGCAGCTCCGGGATGGGGTCCTATGGCTACACCTTC.

This clonotype has a handful of counts. The V call is TRBV5-1, the J call TRBJ2-3; 7 positions match TRBD2. V was pared by 4 bases and J by 6 bases, with 8 bases of the junction left unmatched. Germline V gene lookup returns CDR1 SGHRS and CDR2 YFSETQ. This CDR3 is 14 amino acids long. This CDR3 is CASSQAGMGDTQYF. The DNA of the CDR3 is TGCGCCAGCAGCCAAGCGGGGATGGGGGATACGCAGTATTTT.

Ten or more counts support this clonotype. V and J are TRBV10-3 and TRBJ1-5, with D unresolved. Trimming left V 10 bases short and J 1 base short, with 11 bases between. Germline CDR1 ENHRY, CDR2 SYGVKD. This CDR3 has 13 residues. The CDR3 DNA sequence: TGTGCCAGCTCGGGCACCAGCAATCAGCCCCAGCATTTT. Its translation is CASSGTSNQPQHF.

This clonotype was detected ten times or more. The chain has TRBV14 and TRBJ2-1, with TRBD2 matching 9 bases. This CDR3 region has 16 residues. Germline CDR1 reads SGHDN; CDR2 reads FVKESK. Trimming removed 1 base from V and 8 bases from J; junction bases left unmatched: 9. The CDR3 sequence: CASSQALAGKRDEQFF. The CDR3 nucleotides are TGTGCCAGCAGCCAAGCCCTAGCGGGAAAAAGGGATGAGCAGTTCTTC. The variable domain in full, completed from reference TRBV14 and TRBJ2-1, reads EAGVTQFPSHSVIEKGQTVTLRCDPISGHDNLYWYRRVMGKEIKFLLHFVKESKQDESGMPNNRFLAERTGGTYSTLKVQPAELEDSGVYFCASSQALAGKRDEQFFGPGTRLTVL.

This clonotype was counted at least ten times. In DNA, the CDR3 is TGCGCCAGCAGCTTTACAGGGCCGAACACTGAAGCTTTCTTT. It encodes CASSFTGPNTEAFF. The gene calls are TRBV5-1 and TRBJ1-1, with D maybe TRBD1 (6 bases). Germline V gene data show CDR1 as SGHRS and CDR2 as YFSETQ. The CDR3 is made up of 14 amino acids. V lost 2 bases, J lost 1 base, and 9 bases lay in between.

This clonotype showed up just a few times. The gene calls are TRBV12-3 or TRBV12-4 and TRBJ1-1, with 10 positions matching TRBD1. The CDR3 runs 16 residues. With V trimmed by 5 bases and J by 6 bases, 12 bases remained unmatched. The CDR3 spells CASSPSPGQGMAEAFF. The CDR3 DNA sequence: TGTGCCAGCAGTCCCTCCCCGGGACAGGGGATGGCTGAAGCTTTCTTT.